The present T cell receptor (beta chain) was sequenced within a study of neurological immune-mediated disorders. Unsorted libraries were generated from 2 million PBMCs held at -80 degrees C. Germline CDR1 is DFQATT and CDR2 is SNEGSKA (reference sequence). This CDR3 has 14 amino acids. V lost 0 bases and J 8 bases, leaving 14 bases between the germline ends. Study-level points and caveats: A possible signature was seen in one related-CDR3 cluster, into which phylogenetic grouping placed the repertoires of 18 of 34 multiple sclerosis patients. Expanded clones shared no CDR3 amino acid sequences across subjects, suggesting private repertoires in all groups.

The cDNA was generated by 5'RACE with 10-nucleotide random UMIs. Using its own MiXCR run on the 5' RACE reads, TCRdb lists one record per CDR3 protein. The table records approximately 52,000 distinct CDR3 sequences, about 3.7% of them present only once. In this sample, this clonotype turned up many times. What it binds is unknown. Sequencing was carried out using PBMCs. The rearrangement joins TRBV20-1 to TRBJ1-5, with D maybe TRBD1 (5 bases). This clonotype was sampled from a man aged 40-49 years with multiple sclerosis. CDR3 in amino acids: CSARDSAGNEPQHF. In DNA form, the CDR3 reads TGCAGTGCTAGAGATAGTGCAGGGAATGAGCCCCAGCATTTT.